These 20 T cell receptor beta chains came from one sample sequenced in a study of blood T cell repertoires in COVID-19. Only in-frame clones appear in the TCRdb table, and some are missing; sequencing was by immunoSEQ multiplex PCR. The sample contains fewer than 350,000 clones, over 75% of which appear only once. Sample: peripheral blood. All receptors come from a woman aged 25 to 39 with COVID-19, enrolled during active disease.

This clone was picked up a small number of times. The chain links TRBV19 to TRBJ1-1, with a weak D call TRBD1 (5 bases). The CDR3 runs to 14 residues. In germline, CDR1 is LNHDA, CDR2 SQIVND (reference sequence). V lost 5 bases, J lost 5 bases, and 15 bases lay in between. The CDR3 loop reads CASSSQGRVTEAFF. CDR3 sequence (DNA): TGTGCCAGTAGTTCGCAGGGAAGGGTGACTGAAGCTTTCTTT.

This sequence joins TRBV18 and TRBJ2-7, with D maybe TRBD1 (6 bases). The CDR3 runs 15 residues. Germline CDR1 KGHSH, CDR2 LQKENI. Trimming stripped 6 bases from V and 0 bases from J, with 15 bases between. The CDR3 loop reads CASSLGQGSSYEQYF. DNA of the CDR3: TGTGCCAGCTCGCTGGGGCAGGGGAGCTCCTACGAGCAGTACTTC. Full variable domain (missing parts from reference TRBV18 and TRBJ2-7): NAGVMQNPRHLVRRRGQEARLRCSPMKGHSHVYWYRQLPEEGLKFMVYLQKENIIDESGMPKERFSAEFPKEGPSILRIQQVVRGDSAAYFCASSLGQGSSYEQYFGPGTRLTVT.

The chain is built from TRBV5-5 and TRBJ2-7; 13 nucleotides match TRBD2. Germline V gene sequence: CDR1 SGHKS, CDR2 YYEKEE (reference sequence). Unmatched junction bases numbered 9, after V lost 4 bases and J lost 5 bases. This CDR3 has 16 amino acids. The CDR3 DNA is TGTGCCAGCAGCCCTGCGGGACTAGCGGGAATAAACGAGCAGTACTTC. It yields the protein CASSPAGLAGINEQYF.

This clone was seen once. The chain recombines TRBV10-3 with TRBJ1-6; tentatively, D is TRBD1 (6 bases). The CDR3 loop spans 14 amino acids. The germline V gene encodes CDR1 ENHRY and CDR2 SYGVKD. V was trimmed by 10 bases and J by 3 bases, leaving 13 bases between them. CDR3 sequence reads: CATEDSDYNSPLHF. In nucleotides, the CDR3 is TGTGCCACCGAGGACAGCGACTATAATTCACCCCTCCACTTT.

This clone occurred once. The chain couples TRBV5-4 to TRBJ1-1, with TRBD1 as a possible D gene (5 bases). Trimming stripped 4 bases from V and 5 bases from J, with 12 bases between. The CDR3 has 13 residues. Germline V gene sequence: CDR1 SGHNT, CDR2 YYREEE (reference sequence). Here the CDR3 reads CASSPDTRTEAFF. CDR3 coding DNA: TGTGCCAGCAGCCCGGACACCCGGACTGAAGCTTTCTTT.

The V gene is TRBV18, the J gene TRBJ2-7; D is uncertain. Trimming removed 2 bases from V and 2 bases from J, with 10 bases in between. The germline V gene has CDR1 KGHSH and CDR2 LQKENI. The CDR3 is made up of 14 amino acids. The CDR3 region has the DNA TGTGCCAGCTCACCATACCGACAAGCCTACGAGCAGTACTTC. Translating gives CASSPYRQAYEQYF.

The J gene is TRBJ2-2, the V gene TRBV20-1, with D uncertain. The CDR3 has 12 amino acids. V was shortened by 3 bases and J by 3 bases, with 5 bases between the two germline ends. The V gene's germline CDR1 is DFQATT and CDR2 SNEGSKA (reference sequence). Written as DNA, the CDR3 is TGCAGTGCTAGTCAGTACACCGGGGAGCTGTTTTTT. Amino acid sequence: CSASQYTGELFF.

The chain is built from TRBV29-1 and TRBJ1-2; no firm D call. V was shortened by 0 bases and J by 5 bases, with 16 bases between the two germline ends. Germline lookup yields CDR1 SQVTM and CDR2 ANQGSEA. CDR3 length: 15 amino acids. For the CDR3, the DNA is TGCAGCGTTGAAGATTTTGCGGCCGGTGTTTATGGCTACACCTTC. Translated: CSVEDFAAGVYGYTF.

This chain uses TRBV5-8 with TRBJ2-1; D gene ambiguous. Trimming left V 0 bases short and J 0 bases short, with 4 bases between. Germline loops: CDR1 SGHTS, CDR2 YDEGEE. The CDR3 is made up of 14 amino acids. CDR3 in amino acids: CASSLGYSYNEQFF. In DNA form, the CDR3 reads TGTGCCAGCAGCTTGGGCTACTCCTACAATGAGCAGTTCTTC.

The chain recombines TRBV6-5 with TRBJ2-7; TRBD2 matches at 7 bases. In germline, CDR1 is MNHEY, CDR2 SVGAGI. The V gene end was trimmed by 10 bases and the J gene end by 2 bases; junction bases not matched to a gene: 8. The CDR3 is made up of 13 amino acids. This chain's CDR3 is CATREGTTYEQYF. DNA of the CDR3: TGTGCCACCAGGGAGGGAACGACCTACGAGCAGTACTTC.

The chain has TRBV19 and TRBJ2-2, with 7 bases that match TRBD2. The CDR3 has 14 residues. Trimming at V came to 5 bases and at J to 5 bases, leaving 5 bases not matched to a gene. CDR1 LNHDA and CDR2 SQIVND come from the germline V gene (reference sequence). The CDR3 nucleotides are TGTGCCAGTAGTCCCCTGGGGGGGACCGGGGAGCTGTTTTTT. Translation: CASSPLGGTGELFF.

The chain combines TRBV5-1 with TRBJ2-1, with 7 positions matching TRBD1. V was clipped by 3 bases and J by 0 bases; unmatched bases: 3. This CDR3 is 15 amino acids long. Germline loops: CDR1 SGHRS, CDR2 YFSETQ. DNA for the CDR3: TGCGCCAGCAGCTCCCGGACAGGCTCCTACAATGAGCAGTTCTTC. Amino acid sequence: CASSSRTGSYNEQFF.

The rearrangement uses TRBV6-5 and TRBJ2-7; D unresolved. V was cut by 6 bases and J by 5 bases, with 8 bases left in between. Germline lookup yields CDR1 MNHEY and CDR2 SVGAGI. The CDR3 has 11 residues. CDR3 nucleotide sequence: TGTGCCAGCAGGTCGGTTAACGAGCAGTACTTC. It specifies CASRSVNEQYF.

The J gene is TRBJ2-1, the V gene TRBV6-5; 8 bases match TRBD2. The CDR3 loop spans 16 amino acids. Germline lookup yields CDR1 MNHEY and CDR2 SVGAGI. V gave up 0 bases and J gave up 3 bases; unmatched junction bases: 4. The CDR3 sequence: CASSYSKLAGYNEQFF. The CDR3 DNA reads TGTGCCAGCAGTTACTCGAAGCTAGCGGGCTACAATGAGCAGTTCTTC.

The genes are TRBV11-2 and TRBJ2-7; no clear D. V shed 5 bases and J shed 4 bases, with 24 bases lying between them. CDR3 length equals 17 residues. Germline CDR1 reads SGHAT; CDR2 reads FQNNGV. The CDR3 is CASSPSRGPRRSYEQYF. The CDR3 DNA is TGTGCCAGCAGCCCCTCCCGAGGCCCTCGAAGATCGTACGAGCAGTACTTC.

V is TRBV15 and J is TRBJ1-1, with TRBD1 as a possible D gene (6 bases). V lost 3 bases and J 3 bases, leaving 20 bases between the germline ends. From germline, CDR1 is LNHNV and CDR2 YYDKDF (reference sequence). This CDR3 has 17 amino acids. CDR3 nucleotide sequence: TGTGCCACCAGCAGGGGGGCAGCAGGGCCGAGATACACTGAAGCTTTCTTT. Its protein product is CATSRGAAGPRYTEAFF.

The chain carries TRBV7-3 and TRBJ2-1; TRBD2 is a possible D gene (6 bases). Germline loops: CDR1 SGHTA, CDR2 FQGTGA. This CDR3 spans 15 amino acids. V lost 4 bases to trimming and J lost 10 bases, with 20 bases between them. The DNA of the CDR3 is TGTGCCAGCAGCTCTTCCGGGACTCCACGGTACGAGCAGTTCTTC. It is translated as CASSSSGTPRYEQFF.

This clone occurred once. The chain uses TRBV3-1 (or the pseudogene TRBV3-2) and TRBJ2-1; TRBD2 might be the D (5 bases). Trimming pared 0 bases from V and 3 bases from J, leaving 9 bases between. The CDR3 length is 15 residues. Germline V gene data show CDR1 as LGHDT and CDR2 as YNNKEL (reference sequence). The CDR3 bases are TGTGCCAGCAGCCAAGATAGACTACTCTACAATGAGCAGTTCTTC. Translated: CASSQDRLLYNEQFF.

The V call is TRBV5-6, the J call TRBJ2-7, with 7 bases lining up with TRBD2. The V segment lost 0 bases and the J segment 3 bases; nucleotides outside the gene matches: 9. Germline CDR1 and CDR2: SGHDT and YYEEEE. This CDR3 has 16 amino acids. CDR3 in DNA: TGTGCCAGCAGCTTGGAGGGGCGGGAGCAGGACTACGAGCAGTACTTC. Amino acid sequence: CASSLEGREQDYEQYF.

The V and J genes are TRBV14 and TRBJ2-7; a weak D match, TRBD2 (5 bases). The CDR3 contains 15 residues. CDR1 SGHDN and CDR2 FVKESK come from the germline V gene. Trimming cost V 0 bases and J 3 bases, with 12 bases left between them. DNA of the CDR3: TGTGCCAGCAGCCAAGAAGCCGGGGTTGGCTACGAGCAGTACTTC. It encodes CASSQEAGVGYEQYF.